This T cell receptor beta chain was identified during a study of cytomegalovirus exposure and HLA in healthy donors. Study-wide background: The same platform used for the 500 to 850 first-cohort repertoires was also used for the 120 or so validation repertoires, as a later analysis reported. Study observations and caveats: Reportedly, diagnosis of cytomegalovirus status by the classifier showed high specificity and sensitivity. While the bulk of TCR sequences proved rare, some public TCRs turned up in many donors. Researchers reported that a few CMV-associated chains were confirmed in vitro as CMV antigen-specific.

The count of this clone is one. The antigen is undetermined. Germline V gene sequence: CDR1 SGHKS, CDR2 YYEKEE (reference sequence). The CDR3 covers 15 residues. V dropped 4 bases and J dropped 4; count of bases not matched to a gene: 6. Data came from immunoSEQ multiplex PCR; TCRdb stores just in-frame clones and leaves some out. The sample yields more than 95,000 clones, around 87% seen once. The chain joins TRBV5-5 to TRBJ2-1; 9 nucleotides agree with TRBD1. Material for sequencing was PBMCs. The TCR comes from a woman aged 18-35 years in good health and CMV-seropositive. The CDR3 DNA sequence: TGTGCCAGCAGCCGCGGGACAGGGCCTTACAATGAGCAGTTCTTC. Translated, it gives CASSRGTGPYNEQFF.